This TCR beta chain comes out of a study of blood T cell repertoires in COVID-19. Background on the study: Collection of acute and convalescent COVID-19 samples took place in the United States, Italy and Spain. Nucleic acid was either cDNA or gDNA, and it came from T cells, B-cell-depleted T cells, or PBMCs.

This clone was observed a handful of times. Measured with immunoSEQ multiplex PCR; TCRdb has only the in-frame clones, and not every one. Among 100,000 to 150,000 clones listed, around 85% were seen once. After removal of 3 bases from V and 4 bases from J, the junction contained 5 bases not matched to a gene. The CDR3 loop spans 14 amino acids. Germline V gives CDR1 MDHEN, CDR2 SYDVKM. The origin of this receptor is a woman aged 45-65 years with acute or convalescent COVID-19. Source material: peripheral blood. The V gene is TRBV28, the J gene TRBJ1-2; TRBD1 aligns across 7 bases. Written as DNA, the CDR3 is TGTGCCAGCAGTTTTTTTGGGACAGCCTATGGCTACACCTTC. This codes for CASSFFGTAYGYTF.